A selection of T cell receptor beta chains follows, all from one sample in a study of blood T cell repertoires in COVID-19. Profiled with immunoSEQ multiplex PCR; TCRdb holds only in-frame clones, not every one. This table has approximately 240,000 clones, around 81% appearing once. The sample was peripheral blood. These receptor sequences come from a woman aged 55-70 years with active or convalescent COVID-19. CDR3s include the opening cysteine and the closing phenylalanine or tryptophan. A D gene is named only where the DNA matches it firmly. A clone size is listed for some rows: how often the clone was seen (once, few, many), or a class if it is expanded.

CDR3 length,D gene,clone size,V gene,J gene,CDR3 protein,CDR3 DNA
14,NA,NA,TRBV28,TRBJ2-1,CASSYRTAGYGQFF,TGTGCCAGCAGTTACCGAACAGCGGGTTATGGGCAGTTCTTC
16,TRBD2,NA,TRBV12-5,TRBJ2-3,CASGFPIAGLTDTQYF,TGTGCTAGTGGTTTTCCAATAGCGGGGCTCACAGATACGCAGTATTTT
14,NA,once,TRBV5-1,TRBJ1-1,CASSGGAMNTEAFF,TGCGCCAGCAGCGGCGGGGCCATGAACACTGAAGCTTTCTTT
15,TRBD1,NA,TRBV6-5,TRBJ2-4,CASSYGTGGSNIQYF,TGTGCCAGCAGTTACGGAACAGGGGGGTCAAACATTCAGTACTTC
14,NA,NA,TRBV4-1,TRBJ1-1,CASSQGGGYTEAFF,TGCGCCAGCAGCCAAGGAGGGGGTTACACTGAAGCTTTCTTT
17,TRBD2,NA,TRBV4-2,TRBJ2-3,CASSQALAGGPRDTQYF,TGTGCCAGCAGCCAAGCCCTAGCGGGGGGGCCTCGGGATACGCAGTATTTT
11,NA,NA,TRBV24-1,TRBJ2-5,CATSDIKTQYF,TGTGCCACCAGTGATATAAAAACCCAGTACTTC
16,NA,NA,TRBV28,TRBJ2-4,CASSPRGVAGRNIQYF,TGTGCCAGCAGCCCTAGGGGGGTTGCCGGGAGGAACATTCAGTACTTC
15,TRBD2,NA,TRBV10-1,TRBJ2-1,CASSETSGVRNEQFF,TGCGCCAGCAGTGAGACTAGCGGGGTTAGGAATGAGCAGTTCTTC
13,TRBD1,NA,TRBV29-1,TRBJ1-5,CSATGAPGQPQHF,TGCAGCGCAACAGGGGCACCTGGTCAGCCCCAGCATTTT
15,NA,NA,TRBV5-6,TRBJ2-1,CASSAGTSSYNEQFF,TGTGCCAGCAGCGCCGGGACAAGCTCCTACAATGAGCAGTTCTTC
15,NA,NA,TRBV6-6,TRBJ1-1,CASRQGTLGDTEAFF,TGTGCCAGCAGACAAGGGACTCTAGGGGACACTGAAGCTTTCTTT
14,TRBD1,NA,TRBV4-1,TRBJ2-5,CASSPGTGSETQYF,TGCGCCAGCAGCCCCGGGACAGGATCCGAGACCCAGTACTTC
13,NA,NA,TRBV7-2,TRBJ1-6,CASSLGPNSPLHF,TGTGCCAGCAGCTTGGGCCCCAATTCACCCCTCCACTTT
15,NA,once,TRBV12-2,TRBJ1-5,CASRPLGVCNQPQHF,TGTGCAAGTCGCCCCCTCGGAGTTTGCAATCAGCCCCAGCATTTT
11,NA,NA,TRBV30,TRBJ1-2,CAWSLPLGYTF,TGTGCCTGGAGTCTACCGTTGGGCTACACCTTC
11,NA,NA,TRBV27,TRBJ2-1,CASSFGGEQFF,TGTGCCAGCAGTTTCGGTGGTGAGCAGTTCTTC
13,NA,NA,TRBV18,TRBJ1-3,CASSPGGENTIYF,TGTGCCAGCTCACCAGGAGGGGAAAACACCATATATTTT
14,NA,NA,TRBV6-1,TRBJ1-1,CASSEIPGNTEAFF,TGTGCCAGCAGTGAAATCCCGGGGAACACTGAAGCTTTCTTT
16,NA,NA,TRBV5-1,TRBJ2-3,CASSLESGSSTDTQYF,TGCGCCAGCAGCTTGGAGTCGGGTTCCAGCACAGATACGCAGTATTTT
19,TRBD1,NA,TRBV27,TRBJ2-6,CASSLSKGQGNPGANVLTF,TGTGCCAGCAGTTTATCGAAGGGACAGGGTAATCCTGGGGCCAACGTCCTGACTTTC
13,NA,NA,TRBV15,TRBJ2-2,CATSLENTGELFF,TGTGCCACCAGCCTAGAGAACACCGGGGAGCTGTTTTTT
11,NA,NA,TRBV7-2,TRBJ1-2,CASSSSDGYTF,TGTGCCAGCAGCTCGTCAGATGGCTACACCTTC
16,TRBD1,NA,TRBV24-1,TRBJ1-2,CATSAPDRVGNYGYTF,TGTGCCACCAGTGCCCCGGACAGGGTGGGAAACTATGGCTACACCTTC
15,TRBD2,NA,TRBV5-1,TRBJ2-1,CASSTQLAGGLEQFF,TGCGCCAGCAGCACCCAACTAGCGGGGGGGCTTGAGCAGTTCTTC
15,TRBD1,NA,TRBV5-6,TRBJ1-1,CASSSWTGGGTEAFF,TGTGCCAGCAGCTCCTGGACAGGGGGCGGCACTGAAGCTTTCTTT
15,NA,few,TRBV7-2,TRBJ1-5,CASSFSSQGGQPQHF,TGTGCCAGCAGCTTCTCTTCGCAGGGAGGTCAGCCCCAGCATTTT
16,NA,NA,TRBV6-2/TRBV6-3,TRBJ1-1,CASSYSVGRGETEAFF,TGTGCCAGCAGTTACTCTGTTGGCAGGGGAGAGACTGAAGCTTTCTTT
13,TRBD1,NA,TRBV7-2,TRBJ1-5,CASRTGNNQPQHF,TGTGCCAGCCGGACAGGGAACAATCAGCCCCAGCATTTT
12,TRBD1,NA,TRBV11-2,TRBJ2-1,CANGQGRSEQFF,TGTGCCAACGGACAGGGAAGAAGTGAGCAGTTCTTC
17,TRBD1,NA,TRBV19,TRBJ2-6,CASTRDRGLSGANVLTF,TGTGCCAGTACACGGGACAGGGGCCTCTCTGGGGCCAACGTCCTGACTTTC
11,TRBD2,NA,TRBV24-1,TRBJ2-1,CATSTGGEQFF,TGTGCCACCAGTACGGGGGGTGAGCAGTTCTTC
14,NA,NA,TRBV19,TRBJ1-5,CASSIIEVNQPQHF,TGTGCCAGTAGTATTATAGAAGTTAATCAGCCCCAGCATTTT
17,TRBD2,NA,TRBV27,TRBJ2-3,CASSILWTSGRTDTQYF,TGTGCCAGCAGTATTCTCTGGACTAGCGGGAGAACAGATACGCAGTATTTT